This paragraph reports one TCR beta chain. Clones were read by immunoSEQ multiplex PCR, and TCRdb kept only the in-frame ones, dropping some. The sample includes roughly 240,000 clones, 84% seen only once; the top ten take about 2.3%. The data stem from a study of blood T cell repertoires in COVID-19. Study-wide background: Acute and convalescent COVID-19 specimens originated in the United States, Italy and Spain. T cells, B-cell-depleted T cells, or PBMCs supplied cDNA or gDNA.

Trimming shortened V by 3 bases and J by 2 bases, and 20 bases separated the two germline ends. CDR1 SGHRS and CDR2 YFSETQ come from the germline V gene. The CDR3 totals 17 residues. Sequencing input: peripheral blood. This chain links TRBV5-1 with TRBJ1-1; tentatively, D is TRBD1 (6 bases). This sequence originates from a middle-aged man who had recovered from COVID-19. CDR3 bases: TGCGCCAGCAGCTGGACCTCCGGGGGGCGAGGTAACACTGAAGCTTTCTTT. Residues: CASSWTSGGRGNTEAFF.